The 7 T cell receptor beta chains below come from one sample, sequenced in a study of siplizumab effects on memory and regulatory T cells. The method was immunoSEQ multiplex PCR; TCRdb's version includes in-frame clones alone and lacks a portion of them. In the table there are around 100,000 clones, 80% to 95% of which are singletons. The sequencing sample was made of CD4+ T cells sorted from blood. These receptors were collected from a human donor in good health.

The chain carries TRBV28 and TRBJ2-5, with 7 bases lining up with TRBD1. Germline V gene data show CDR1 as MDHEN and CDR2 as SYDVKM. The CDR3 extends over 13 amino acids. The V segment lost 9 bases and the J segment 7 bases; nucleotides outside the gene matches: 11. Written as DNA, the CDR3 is TGTGCCAGTAAGGACAGGCGCTGGGGGACCCAGTACTTC. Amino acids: CASKDRRWGTQYF.

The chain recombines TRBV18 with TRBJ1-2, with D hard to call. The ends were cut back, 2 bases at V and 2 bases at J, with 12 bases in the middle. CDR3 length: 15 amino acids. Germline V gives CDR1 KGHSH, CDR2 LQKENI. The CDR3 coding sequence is TGTGCCAGCTCACCAGGGGAGAATTTGAACTATGGCTACACCTTC. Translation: CASSPGENLNYGYTF.

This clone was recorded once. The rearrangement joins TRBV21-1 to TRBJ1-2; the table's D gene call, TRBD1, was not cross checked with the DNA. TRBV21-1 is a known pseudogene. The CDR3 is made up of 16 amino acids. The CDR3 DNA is TGTGCCAGCAGCAAACCAGGGGCGAAGGGCCGTTTCTGCTACACCTTC. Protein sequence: CASSKPGAKGRFCYTF.

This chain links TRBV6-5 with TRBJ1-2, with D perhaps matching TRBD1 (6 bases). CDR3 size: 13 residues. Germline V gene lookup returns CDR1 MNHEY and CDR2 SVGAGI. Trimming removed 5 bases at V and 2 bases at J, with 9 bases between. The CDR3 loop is CASSRQANYGYTF. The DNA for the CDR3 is TGTGCCAGCAGTCGACAGGCGAACTATGGCTACACCTTC.

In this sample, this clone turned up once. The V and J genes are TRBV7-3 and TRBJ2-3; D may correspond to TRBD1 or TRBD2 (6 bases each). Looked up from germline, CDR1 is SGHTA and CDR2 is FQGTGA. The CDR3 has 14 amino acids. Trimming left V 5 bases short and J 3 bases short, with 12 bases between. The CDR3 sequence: CASSLRRGTDTQYF. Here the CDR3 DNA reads TGTGCCAGCAGCCTCCGGAGGGGGACAGATACGCAGTATTTT.

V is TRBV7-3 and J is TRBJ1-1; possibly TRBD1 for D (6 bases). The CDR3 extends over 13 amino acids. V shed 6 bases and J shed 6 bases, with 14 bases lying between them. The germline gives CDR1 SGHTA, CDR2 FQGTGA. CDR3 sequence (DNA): TGTGCCAGCAGTACTTCAGGGGTTTCTGAAGCTTTCTTT. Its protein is CASSTSGVSEAFF.

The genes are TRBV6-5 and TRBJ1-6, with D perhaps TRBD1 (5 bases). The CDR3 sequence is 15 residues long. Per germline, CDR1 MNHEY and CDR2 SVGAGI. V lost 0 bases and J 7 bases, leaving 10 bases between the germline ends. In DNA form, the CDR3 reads TGTGCCAGCAGTTACTCGGGGGAGGTGAATTCACCCCTCCACTTT. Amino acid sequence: CASSYSGEVNSPLHF.